Presented here are 25 T cell receptor beta chains from one specimen sequenced in a study of cytomegalovirus exposure and HLA in healthy donors. Vbeta (60) and Jbeta (13) primers were used in the PCR. Sequenced by immunoSEQ multiplex PCR; TCRdb stores in-frame clones only, minus some. The sample yields just over 200,000 clones, about two thirds seen once. Sequenced: PBMCs. Every receptor here comes from a man between 35 and 55 years old in good health and CMV-seropositive.

The chain combines TRBV5-1 with TRBJ1-6; 9 bases match TRBD1. Germline V gene sequence: CDR1 SGHRS, CDR2 YFSETQ. The CDR3 totals 15 residues. Trimming cost V 0 bases and J 8 bases; bases outside gene matches: 3. The CDR3, as DNA: TGCGCCAGCAGCTTGGATTGGACAGGGGATTCACCCCTCCACTTT. Protein product: CASSLDWTGDSPLHF.

V and J are TRBV13 and TRBJ1-2; TRBD1 matches at 8 bases. CDR3 length equals 14 residues. Germline V gene sequence: CDR1 PRHDT, CDR2 FYEKMQ (reference sequence). V trimming: 5 bases; J trimming: 6 bases; junction bases outside the gene matches: 8. This chain's CDR3 is CASSQGLQGDGYTF. CDR3 in DNA: TGTGCCAGCAGCCAAGGGTTACAGGGGGATGGCTACACCTTC.

The rearrangement joins TRBV28 to TRBJ1-4; D call uncertain. Germline assignment: CDR1 MDHEN and CDR2 SYDVKM. The CDR3 length is 11 residues. V was pared by 7 bases and J by 8 bases, with 8 bases between. The CDR3 nucleotides read TGTGCCAGCACCACGAGAGAAAAACTGTTTTTT. Translating it yields CASTTREKLFF.

This rearrangement joins TRBV5-5 to TRBJ1-3, with a tentative D call TRBD1 (6 bases). This CDR3 has 18 amino acids. The V end lost 0 bases, the J end lost 1 base, and 17 bases lay between the germline ends. Germline CDR1 is SGHKS and CDR2 is YYEKEE (reference sequence). This CDR3 is CASSLGMATGQSGNTIYF. In DNA form, the CDR3 reads TGTGCCAGCAGCTTGGGAATGGCAACGGGACAATCTGGAAACACCATATATTTT. Full variable domain (remainder filled in from reference TRBV5-5 and TRBJ1-3): DAGVTQSPTHLIKTRGQQVTLRCSPISGHKSVSWYQQVLGQGPQFIFQYYEKEERGRGNFPDRFSARQFPNYSSELNVNALLLGDSALYLCASSLGMATGQSGNTIYFGEGSWLTVV.

This clone was observed once. The chain carries TRBV20-1 and TRBJ2-1; D gene unclear. CDR1 and CDR2 (germline): DFQATT, SNEGSKA (reference sequence). The CDR3 is 11 amino acids. The V end lost 3 bases, the J end lost 6 bases, and 6 bases lay between the germline ends. The CDR3 protein is CSASVSNEQFF. CDR3 coding DNA: TGCAGTGCTAGCGTTTCCAATGAGCAGTTCTTC.

The V call is TRBV7-9, the J call TRBJ2-5; TRBD1 agrees at 8 bases. Germline assignment: CDR1 SEHNR and CDR2 FQNEAQ (reference sequence). Germline trimming cut 4 bases from V and 4 bases from J; bases unmatched to any gene: 11. The CDR3 is made up of 16 amino acids. The CDR3 nucleotides read TGTGCCAGCAGCTCTCCTACGCAGGGGGCGGGAGAGACCCAGTACTTC. It yields the protein CASSSPTQGAGETQYF.

The rearrangement uses TRBV4-2 and TRBJ1-1, with 9 bases lining up with TRBD1. The V segment lost 2 bases and the J segment 11 bases; nucleotides outside the gene matches: 6. The CDR3 runs to 13 residues. Germline assignment: CDR1 LGHNA and CDR2 YNFKEQ. CDR3 loop: CASSQHNRGRAFF. The CDR3, as DNA: TGTGCCAGCAGCCAACACAACAGGGGGCGGGCTTTCTTT.

The chain recombines TRBV6-5 with TRBJ2-1, with TRBD2 matching over 9 bases. Germline CDR1 is MNHEY and CDR2 is SVGAGI. The V and J ends lost 3 bases and 7 bases, in that order; junction bases with no gene match: 4. This CDR3 contains 14 residues. Here the CDR3 reads CASSYVAGANEQFF. The CDR3 bases are TGTGCCAGCAGTTATGTAGCGGGGGCGAATGAGCAGTTCTTC.

The chain couples TRBV19 to TRBJ2-7; 8 bases match TRBD2. V was pared by 4 bases and J by 3 bases, with 11 bases of the junction left unmatched. Germline V gene lookup returns CDR1 LNHDA and CDR2 SQIVND (reference sequence). The CDR3 runs 16 residues. CDR3: CASSSPRVAGHYEQYF. The CDR3 DNA reads TGTGCCAGTAGTAGCCCTCGGGTAGCGGGACACTACGAGCAGTACTTC. Combining the CDR3 with reference TRBV19 and TRBJ2-7 gives the whole variable domain DGGITQSPKYLFRKEGQNVTLSCEQNLNHDAMYWYRQDPGQGLRLIYYSQIVNDFQKGDIAEGYSVSREKKESFPLTVTSAQKNPTAFYLCASSSPRVAGHYEQYFGPGTRLTVT.

This clone was seen more than once but under ten times. The chain is built from TRBV27 and TRBJ2-6, with 8 bases fitting TRBD1. The CDR3 has 16 residues. CDR1 and CDR2 (germline): MNHEY, SMNVEV (reference sequence). The V gene end was trimmed by 2 bases and the J gene end by 2 bases; junction bases not matched to a gene: 2. The CDR3 DNA is TGTGCCAGCAGTTTACAGGGGGCGCCTGGGGCCAACGTCCTGACTTTC. Its protein is CASSLQGAPGANVLTF.

This clone occurred once. DNA for the CDR3: TGTGCCAGCAGCCCGAGGGAGACAGGGTGGGGGAATACCTACGAGCAGTACTTC. The encoded protein is CASSPRETGWGNTYEQYF. This chain joins TRBV7-9 and TRBJ2-7, with 7 bases that match TRBD1. Germline CDR1 SEHNR, CDR2 FQNEAQ (reference sequence). Trimming at V came to 5 bases and at J to 2 bases, leaving 18 bases not matched to a gene. This CDR3 spans 18 amino acids. The entire variable domain, with the rest obtained from reference TRBV7-9 and TRBJ2-7, is as follows: DTGVSQNPRHKITKRGQNVTFRCDPISEHNRLYWYRQTLGQGPEFLTYFQNEAQLEKSRLLSDRFSAERPKGSFSTLEIQRTEQGDSAMYLCASSPRETGWGNTYEQYFGPGTRLTVT.

This chain uses TRBV4-1 with TRBJ2-1; TRBD2 agrees at 8 bases. CDR3 length: 13 residues. The ends lost 4 bases at V and 6 bases at J; junction bases unmatched: 2. Germline CDR1 reads MGHRA; CDR2 reads YSYEKL. The CDR3: CASSRTSTNEQFF. CDR3 nucleotides: TGCGCCAGCAGCCGGACTAGCACCAATGAGCAGTTCTTC.

This chain connects TRBV6-1 to TRBJ1-2; 7 bases are shared with TRBD1. The ends lost 7 bases at V and 5 bases at J; junction bases unmatched: 10. The germline V gene encodes CDR1 MNHNS and CDR2 SASEGT. The CDR3 length is 14 residues. The CDR3 spells CASILDRDRYGYTF. The CDR3 nucleotides are TGTGCCAGCATCCTCGACAGGGATAGATATGGCTACACCTTC.

The chain links TRBV29-1 to TRBJ2-3; 8 bases fit TRBD2. Germline V lookup: CDR1 SQVTM, CDR2 ANQGSEA. This CDR3 has 14 amino acids. J gave up 0 bases and V 7 bases, and 6 bases lay outside the gene matches. In DNA form, the CDR3 reads TGCAGCGCCGATAGCGGGGTTAGCACAGATACGCAGTATTTT. Protein sequence: CSADSGVSTDTQYF.

The chain has TRBV5-1 and TRBJ2-5; maybe TRBD1 (6 bases). The last part of the DNA fits TRBJ2-7 better; the J call may be wrong. The germline CDR1 and CDR2 sequences are SGHRS and YFSETQ. This CDR3 spans 14 amino acids. The CDR3 loop is CASSETQGTYEQYF. In DNA, the CDR3 is TGCGCCAGCAGCGAGACACAGGGAACCTACGAGCAGTACTTC.

The genes are TRBV18 and TRBJ2-2, with a weak D call TRBD1 (5 bases). Between the trimmed V and J ends, which lost 6 bases and 6 bases, there was a span of 17 bases. Germline lookup yields CDR1 KGHSH and CDR2 LQKENI. The CDR3 consists of 15 residues. The CDR3 loop is CASSRQGPPAGELFF. The CDR3 DNA is TGTGCCAGCTCTCGCCAGGGTCCTCCCGCCGGGGAGCTGTTTTTT.

To note about this clone: The junction does not match germline at one end; this may be a read error. The chain combines TRBV5-1 with TRBJ1-2; D call uncertain. The germline V gene encodes CDR1 SGHRS and CDR2 YFSETQ. The CDR3 is 13 residues long. Here the CDR3 reads CTSSLEPGSGYTF. The CDR3 DNA reads TGCACCAGCAGCTTGGAACCGGGGTCCGGCTACACCTTC.

This clone showed up just a few times. The chain employs TRBV14 and TRBJ2-5; D is possibly TRBD2 (6 bases). The V and J ends lost 5 bases and 4 bases respectively, with 17 bases between them. CDR1 and CDR2 from the germline V gene are SGHDN and FVKESK. This CDR3 spans 15 amino acids. CDR3 in DNA: TGTGCCAGCAGCGGGTACGGGGGAATAGGAGAGACCCAGTACTTC. It yields the protein CASSGYGGIGETQYF.

The chain carries TRBV28 and TRBJ1-1, with 7 bases fitting TRBD1. CDR1 is MDHEN and CDR2 is SYDVKM in the germline V gene. V trimming: 5 bases; J trimming: 5 bases; junction bases outside the gene matches: 11. The CDR3 has 15 residues. CDR3 sequence: CASSPTTGTETEAFF. The CDR3 DNA sequence: TGTGCCAGCAGTCCAACGACAGGGACGGAGACTGAAGCTTTCTTT.

Concerning this clone: A junction boundary mismatches the germline segment, possibly from a read error. The chain has TRBV19 and TRBJ1-2; D might be TRBD1 (5 bases). Germline V gene sequence: CDR1 LNHDA, CDR2 SQIVND (reference sequence). This CDR3 has 11 amino acids. The CDR3 nucleotides are TGCGGGGGGTCCCCGTACTATGGCTACACCTTC. This codes for CGGSPYYGYTF.

In this sample, this clone turned up once. The chain joins TRBV6-9 to TRBJ2-3; no reliable D call. Germline-derived CDR1 and CDR2 are MNHGY and SVAAGI. This CDR3 region has 15 residues. Trimming cost V 8 bases and J 1 base, with 16 bases left between them. This CDR3 is CASQQISLGTDTQYF. CDR3 nucleotide sequence: TGTGCCAGCCAACAAATTAGCTTGGGCACAGATACGCAGTATTTT.

The V gene is TRBV28, the J gene TRBJ1-2; 7 bases are a match to TRBD1. V lost 7 bases to trimming and J lost 0 bases; unmatched junction nucleotides: 8. CDR3 length: 15 amino acids. CDR1 is MDHEN and CDR2 is SYDVKM in the germline V gene. This CDR3 is CASTNTGASNYGYTF. The CDR3 coding sequence is TGTGCCAGCACCAATACAGGGGCCTCTAACTATGGCTACACCTTC.

As to this clone: This sample includes further DNA sequences coding for the same CDR3. This sequence joins TRBV5-1 and TRBJ1-1; tentatively, D is TRBD1 (6 bases). The CDR3 runs to 12 residues. V shed 0 bases and J shed 8 bases, with 8 bases lying between them. Germline assignment: CDR1 SGHRS and CDR2 YFSETQ. CDR3 region: CASSLAGGEAFF. As DNA, the CDR3 is TGCGCCAGCAGCTTGGCTGGGGGCGAAGCTTTCTTT.

This chain connects TRBV2 to TRBJ2-7; a weak D match, TRBD2 (6 bases). Germline CDR1 and CDR2: SNHLY and FYNNEI. This CDR3 is 13 amino acids long. The V end was cut by 1 base, the J end by 2 bases, with 6 bases between. The CDR3 loop reads CASSEGGAYEQYF. The CDR3 DNA sequence: TGTGCCAGCAGTGAAGGGGGGGCCTACGAGCAGTACTTC.

V and J are TRBV15 and TRBJ1-6, with D uncertain. The germline V gene encodes CDR1 LNHNV and CDR2 YYDKDF (reference sequence). The CDR3 contains 16 residues. V lost 0 bases, J lost 8 bases, and 14 bases lay in between. The CDR3 coding sequence is TGTGCCACCAGCAGAGAAATCAGAGGTTTAGATTCACCCCTCCACTTT. Translating gives CATSREIRGLDSPLHF.